These 27 T cell receptor beta chains were all obtained from the same sample, sequenced in a study of blood T cells in healthy people across ages. The authors ran a second PCR of 7 to 11 cycles using a sample-barcoded 5' primer and a J-beta primer mix. TCRdb reprocessed the 5' RACE reads with MiXCR, giving one entry per CDR3 protein. The data contain 950,000 to 1,200,000 distinct CDR3 sequences, more than 30% of them singletons. Material: blood. Receptors were obtained from a young man in good health.

V gene TRBV12-3 or TRBV12-4 combines with J gene TRBJ1-2, with D tentatively TRBD1 (5 bases). The CDR3 totals 15 residues. V shed 10 bases and J shed 4 bases, with 22 bases lying between them. CDR3 protein: CANTAGADKTYGYTF. Here the CDR3 DNA reads TGTGCCAACACCGCCGGGGCGGACAAAACCTATGGCTACACCTTC.

This clonotype was seen more than once but under ten times. The chain joins TRBV27 to TRBJ1-1; D uncertain. Germline CDR1 and CDR2: MNHEY and SMNVEV (reference sequence). The CDR3 consists of 13 residues. The germline V and J ends were trimmed by 11 bases and 0 bases, with 13 bases remaining between them. CDR3 sequence reads: CAVGRGMNTEAFF. CDR3 bases: TGTGCCGTAGGGCGGGGAATGAACACTGAAGCTTTCTTT.

This clonotype was seen a few times. J is TRBJ2-1 and V is TRBV10-3, with 8 bases that match TRBD2. V dropped 7 bases and J dropped 3; count of bases not matched to a gene: 5. The CDR3 spans 14 residues. Germline V gene sequence: CDR1 ENHRY, CDR2 SYGVKD. This CDR3 is CAIKGAGGYNEQFF. The DNA for the CDR3 is TGTGCCATCAAAGGGGCGGGGGGCTACAATGAGCAGTTCTTC.

This clonotype was seen a few times. This chain joins TRBV12-3 or TRBV12-4 and TRBJ2-1; 14 nucleotides agree with TRBD2. V gave up 6 bases and J gave up 9 bases; unmatched junction bases: 7. This CDR3 spans 15 amino acids. The CDR3 sequence: CASRSGLAGVGEQFF. The CDR3 nucleotides read TGTGCCAGCAGGTCGGGACTAGCGGGGGTGGGTGAGCAGTTCTTC.

The rearrangement links TRBV12-3 or TRBV12-4 to TRBJ1-2; D unclear. CDR3 length: 16 amino acids. The V and J ends lost 7 bases and 7 bases respectively, with 25 bases between them. The CDR3 region has the DNA TGTGCCAGCACCGCCCTAACAGCTTCAGGATTCGGTGGCTACACCTTC. It yields the protein CASTALTASGFGGYTF.

This chain uses TRBV4-1 with TRBJ1-2; D is unclear. CDR1 is MGHRA and CDR2 is YSYEKL in the germline V gene. The germline V and J ends were trimmed by 4 bases and 4 bases, with 13 bases remaining between them. There are 14 residues in the CDR3. In DNA form, the CDR3 reads TGCGCCAGCAGCCGGCCTGGGGAGGGCTATGGCTACACCTTC. Translation gives CASSRPGEGYGYTF.

About this clonotype: Being one base from a much bigger clone, this may be a read error. V is TRBV7-2 and J is TRBJ2-1; TRBD1 matches 7 bases. The J segment lost 5 bases and the V segment lost 1 base, leaving 5 bases of the junction unmatched. Germline V gene sequence: CDR1 SGHTA, CDR2 FQGNSA. The length of the CDR3 is 15 residues. The CDR3 DNA reads as TGTGCCAGCAGCTTAGTCGTGACAGGGAACAATGAGCAGTTCTTC. Translating gives CASSLVVTGNNEQFF.

For this clonotype: A much larger clone differs by one base, so this may be a read error. This chain links TRBV20-1 with TRBJ1-2; D gene unclear. The V end was cut by 8 bases, the J end by 0 bases, with 13 bases between. The CDR3 is made up of 13 amino acids. The germline V gene encodes CDR1 DFQATT and CDR2 SNEGSKA (reference sequence). This CDR3 is CSSDSDANYGYTF. The CDR3, as DNA: TGCAGTTCCGATAGCGATGCTAACTATGGCTACACCTTC.

Concerning this clonotype: The junction does not match germline at one end; this may be a read error. The chain recombines TRBV28 with TRBJ1-6; D gene uncertain. CDR3 length equals 17 residues. The germline V gene has CDR1 MDHEN and CDR2 SYDVKM. The CDR3 region has the DNA TGTGCCAGCAGTTTTGGGGTCAGTGGCTCCTATAATTCACCCCCCCACTTT. Translated, it gives CASSFGVSGSYNSPPHF.

This chain uses TRBV16 with TRBJ1-2; no clear D gene. This CDR3 is 14 amino acids long. From germline, CDR1 is KGHSY and CDR2 FQNENV. The V gene lost 2 bases and the J gene lost 4 bases, with 11 bases spanning the gap. CDR3 coding DNA: TGTGCCAGCAGCCAAGGCAGTGCGGTCTATGGCTACACCTTC. Protein: CASSQGSAVYGYTF. The whole variable domain, remainder taken from reference TRBV16 and TRBJ1-2, is GEEVAQTPKHLVRGEGQKAKLYCAPIKGHSYVFWYQQVLKNEFKFLISFQNENVFDETGMPKERFSAKCLPNSPCSLEIQATKLEDSAVYFCASSQGSAVYGYTFGSGTRLTVV.

The chain links TRBV18 to TRBJ1-6; 11 bases are a match to TRBD1. The germline CDR1 and CDR2 sequences are KGHSH and LQKENI. Germline trimming cut 3 bases from V and 8 bases from J; bases unmatched to any gene: 3. The CDR3 has 15 residues. CDR3 sequence (DNA): TGTGCCAGCTCACCCTTGGGACAGGGGGATTCACCCCTCCACTTT. This translates into CASSPLGQGDSPLHF.

As to this clonotype: A junction end diverges from the germline sequence, so it may reflect a read error. J is TRBJ2-1 and V is TRBV12-3 or TRBV12-4; D is tentatively TRBD1 or TRBD2 (5 bases each). This CDR3 contains 16 residues. CDR3 sequence: CASSLRGGYSYNGQFF. The CDR3 DNA sequence: TGTGCCAGCAGTTTACGGGGCGGGTACTCCTACAATGGGCAGTTCTTC.

The chain employs TRBV14 and TRBJ2-1, with D possibly being TRBD2 (6 bases). V lost 3 bases and J lost 3, with 15 bases in between. Germline V gives CDR1 SGHDN, CDR2 FVKESK. The CDR3 totals 16 residues. In DNA form, the CDR3 reads TGTGCCAGCAGCCATCGAGGTAGCGGATACTACAATGAGCAGTTCTTC. This sequence encodes CASSHRGSGYYNEQFF.

The chain links TRBV9 to TRBJ2-3; D might be TRBD1 or TRBD2, each matching 6 bases. V lost 2 bases, J lost 6 bases, and 16 bases lay in between. The CDR3 covers 15 residues. Germline values: CDR1 SGDLS, CDR2 YYNGEE. For the CDR3, the DNA is TGTGCCAGCAGCGTTAACCGGGGGCTTGCGGATACGCAGTATTTT. It translates to CASSVNRGLADTQYF.

This clonotype was observed a handful of times. This chain joins TRBV10-2 and TRBJ1-2; D gene ambiguous. Trimming removed 2 bases at V and 2 bases at J, with 15 bases between. There are 16 residues in the CDR3. Germline values: CDR1 WSHSY, CDR2 SAAADI. The CDR3 loop is CASSEPRGLPNYGYTF. DNA of the CDR3: TGCGCCAGCAGTGAGCCCCGAGGGCTTCCAAACTATGGCTACACCTTC.

This clonotype was seen many times. The CDR3 is CASSSDRSSGANVLTF. For the CDR3, the DNA is TGTGCCAGCAGCTCCGACAGAAGCTCTGGGGCCAACGTCCTGACTTTC. This chain links TRBV9 with TRBJ2-6, with TRBD1 as a possible D gene (5 bases). V was shortened by 4 bases and J by 0 bases, with 11 bases between the two germline ends. Germline V CDR1 and CDR2: SGDLS, YYNGEE. The CDR3 runs to 16 residues. Using reference TRBV9 and TRBJ2-6 for the parts outside the CDR3, the full variable domain is DSGVTQTPKHLITATGQRVTLRCSPRSGDLSVYWYQQSLDQGLQFLIQYYNGEERAKGNILERFSAQQFPDLHSELNLSSLELGDSALYFCASSSDRSSGANVLTFGAGSRLTVL.

The chain recombines TRBV12-3 or TRBV12-4 with TRBJ2-4, with D maybe TRBD2 (5 bases). The CDR3 runs 15 residues. Trimming cost V 7 bases and J 8 bases, with 21 bases left between them. The CDR3 sequence is CASTLSGITGDIQYF. Here the CDR3 DNA reads TGTGCCAGCACCCTATCGGGAATCACCGGGGACATTCAGTACTTC.

In the case of this clonotype: A read error may produce the germline difference seen at one junction end. This chain uses TRBV15 with TRBJ2-3; 7 nucleotides agree with TRBD1. CDR3 length: 15 amino acids. Germline V lookup: CDR1 LNHNV, CDR2 YYDKDF (reference sequence). Written as DNA, the CDR3 is TGTGCCACCAGCAGAGATAGAATGGGGACAGATTCGCAGTATTTT. Its protein is CATSRDRMGTDSQYF.

This chain links TRBV6-6 with TRBJ1-1; D not resolved. Germline assignment: CDR1 MNHNY and CDR2 SVGAGI (reference sequence). V gave up 2 bases and J gave up 4 bases, with 11 bases separating them. The length of the CDR3 is 14 residues. CDR3 nucleotide sequence: TGTGCCAGCAGTTACCTCGAGGCAGCCACTGAAGCTTTCTTT. Protein sequence: CASSYLEAATEAFF.

This chain connects TRBV29-1 to TRBJ1-1; D is ambiguous. CDR1 and CDR2 (germline): SQVTM, ANQGSEA. V was pared by 7 bases and J by 1 base, with 10 bases between. This CDR3 spans 12 amino acids. The CDR3 spells CSAAIANTEAFF. CDR3 bases: TGCAGCGCCGCCATAGCGAACACTGAAGCTTTCTTT.

V usage is TRBV20-1 and J usage is TRBJ2-7, with 7 bases lining up with TRBD1. V dropped 1 base and J dropped 1; count of bases not matched to a gene: 7. Germline CDR1 reads DFQATT; CDR2 reads SNEGSKA (reference sequence). The CDR3 covers 15 residues. CDR3 amino acids: CSARVGDSRSYEQYF. The DNA for the CDR3 is TGCAGTGCTAGAGTAGGGGACAGCCGATCCTACGAGCAGTACTTC.

The chain joins TRBV27 to TRBJ1-1, with a weak D call TRBD1 (5 bases). The V gene's germline CDR1 is MNHEY and CDR2 SMNVEV (reference sequence). There are 16 residues in the CDR3. The V and J ends lost 9 bases and 1 base respectively, with 21 bases between them. The CDR3 is CASLPFRTITNTEAFF. For the CDR3, the DNA is TGTGCCAGTTTACCTTTCCGGACAATCACGAACACTGAAGCTTTCTTT.

Regarding this clonotype: Germline is not matched at one junction end, which may reflect a read error. The chain uses TRBV10-3 and TRBJ1-2; D gene ambiguous. Germline CDR1 ENHRY, CDR2 SYGVKD. CDR3 length equals 13 residues. The CDR3 region is CDTATTQPYDYTF. The CDR3 DNA is TGTGACACCGCGACGACGCAGCCCTATGACTACACCTTC.

At least ten counts were recorded for this clonotype. The V gene is TRBV20-1, the J gene TRBJ2-4, with a weak D call TRBD2 (6 bases). V was trimmed by 6 bases and J by 6 bases, leaving 21 bases between them. CDR3 length equals 15 residues. From germline, CDR1 is DFQATT and CDR2 SNEGSKA (reference sequence). The CDR3: CSAEAAGGAGNIQYF. The CDR3 DNA is TGCAGTGCCGAAGCGGCGGGCGGAGCGGGAAACATTCAGTACTTC.

Points on this clonotype: This may be a read error, as it is one base from a much larger clone. The chain joins TRBV4-1 to TRBJ2-1, with D possibly called TRBD1 or TRBD2 (5 bases each). Germline V gives CDR1 MGHRA, CDR2 YSYEKL. The CDR3 consists of 16 residues. V lost 2 bases and J lost 6, with 17 bases in between. The CDR3 loop is CASSQIGTPSRNEQFF. The CDR3 nucleotides are TGCGCCAGCAGCCAAATAGGGACCCCTTCTCGCAATGAGCAGTTCTTC.

V usage is TRBV9 and J usage is TRBJ1-4; 11 bases agree with TRBD1. V was pared by 2 bases and J by 8 bases, with 8 bases of the junction left unmatched. From germline, CDR1 is SGDLS and CDR2 YYNGEE. The CDR3 extends over 16 amino acids. The CDR3 reads CASSVAGGQGDEKLFF. In DNA, the CDR3 is TGTGCCAGCAGCGTTGCCGGGGGACAGGGGGACGAAAAACTGTTTTTT.

The genes are TRBV20-1 and TRBJ2-1; D remains ambiguous. Germline V gene sequence: CDR1 DFQATT, CDR2 SNEGSKA (reference sequence). Trimming cost V 3 bases and J 9 bases, with 18 bases left between them. This CDR3 contains 14 residues. The CDR3 DNA follows: TGCAGTGCTAGTATAGTTTGGGGTTTGGGTGAGCAGTTCTTC. Translating gives CSASIVWGLGEQFF.